These 15 T cell receptor beta chains were all obtained from the same sample, sequenced in a study of identical twins. TCRdb called the 5' RACE reads again in MiXCR, with one record for every CDR3 protein. The sample holds 150,000 or so distinct CDR3 sequences, 3% to 4% seen once. The sample comprised memory T cells sorted from blood. The receptors were gathered from a man younger than 35 in good health.

At least ten counts were recorded for this clonotype. J is TRBJ2-4 and V is TRBV5-1, with 8 bases aligning to TRBD1. This CDR3 is built from 14 residues. J lost 5 bases, V lost 4 bases, and 5 bases had no gene match. Germline assignment: CDR1 SGHRS and CDR2 YFSETQ. The chain's CDR3 is CASSTGQGENIQYF. CDR3 nucleotide sequence: TGCGCCAGCAGCACCGGACAGGGCGAAAACATTCAGTACTTC.

This clonotype has ten or more counts. This rearrangement joins TRBV2 to TRBJ2-1; 8 nucleotides align to TRBD2. Germline CDR1 SNHLY, CDR2 FYNNEI. Losses at the gene ends were 2 bases for V and 0 bases for J; bases not matched to a gene: 0. CDR3 length: 15 amino acids. The CDR3 sequence: CASSESGGSYNEQFF. The CDR3 DNA reads as TGTGCCAGCAGTGAAAGCGGGGGCTCCTACAATGAGCAGTTCTTC. The whole variable domain, filled in from reference TRBV2 and TRBJ2-1, reads EPEVTQTPSHQVTQMGQEVILRCVPISNHLYFYWYRQILGQKVEFLVSFYNNEISEKSEIFDDQFSVERPDGSNFTLKIRSTKLEDSAMYFCASSESGGSYNEQFFGPGTRLTVL.

In this sample, this clonotype turned up many times. The chain recombines TRBV24-1 with TRBJ2-1; 9 nucleotides align to TRBD2. The J segment lost 7 bases and the V segment lost 5 bases, leaving 5 bases of the junction unmatched. The CDR3 length is 14 residues. Germline CDR1 is KGHDR and CDR2 is SFDVKD. This chain's CDR3 is CATSVREGRNEQFF. DNA for the CDR3: TGTGCCACCAGTGTGCGGGAGGGCCGGAATGAGCAGTTCTTC.

This clonotype was recorded many times. V and J are TRBV12-3 or TRBV12-4 and TRBJ2-3, with D maybe TRBD2 (5 bases). The CDR3 length is 14 residues. Trimming cost V 3 bases and J 5 bases, with 12 bases left between them. The CDR3: CASSFPLEGDTQYF. The CDR3 DNA reads TGTGCCAGCAGTTTCCCATTAGAGGGAGATACGCAGTATTTT.

This clonotype was detected only a few times. The genes are TRBV27 and TRBJ2-2, with D tentatively TRBD1 or TRBD2 (6 bases each). Trimming left V 8 bases short and J 4 bases short, with 17 bases between. Germline CDR1 and CDR2: MNHEY and SMNVEV (reference sequence). The CDR3 extends over 15 amino acids. The CDR3 loop is CASGILGGSTGELFF. CDR3 coding DNA: TGTGCCAGCGGGATACTCGGGGGCAGCACCGGGGAGCTGTTTTTT.

This clonotype has at least ten counts. The chain is built from TRBV29-1 and TRBJ2-7; 15 bases are a match to TRBD2. Germline lookup yields CDR1 SQVTM and CDR2 ANQGSEA. J was trimmed by 1 base and V by 7 bases; bases with no gene match: 14. CDR3 length equals 18 residues. The CDR3 is CSGDRTSGRVPISYEQYV. CDR3 coding DNA: TGCAGCGGGGACCGGACTAGCGGGAGGGTACCAATTTCCTACGAGCAGTACGTC.

Ten or more counts support this clonotype. This chain connects TRBV4-3 to TRBJ1-2, with TRBD1 identical over 7 bases. Germline V gives CDR1 LGHNA, CDR2 YSLEER. V shed 3 bases, J shed 6 bases, and the junction held 7 bases outside the gene matches. This CDR3 has 14 amino acids. CDR3 sequence (DNA): TGCGCCAGCAGCCAGGGACAGTCGGCTAATGGCTACACCTTC. Translated: CASSQGQSANGYTF.

Ten or more counts support this clonotype. The V call is TRBV15, the J call TRBJ1-1, with D unclear. V gave up 1 base and J gave up 5 bases, with 8 bases separating them. CDR1 and CDR2 (germline): LNHNV, YYDKDF (reference sequence). The CDR3 runs to 13 residues. The DNA of the CDR3 is TGTGCCACCAGCAGAGGCATGAGGACTGAAGCTTTCTTT. Protein product: CATSRGMRTEAFF.

This clonotype was counted ten times or more. The rearrangement uses TRBV5-1 and TRBJ2-2, with 12 bases fitting TRBD2. V trimming: 1 base; J trimming: 4 bases; junction bases outside the gene matches: 8. Germline loops: CDR1 SGHRS, CDR2 YFSETQ. This CDR3 comprises 18 residues. The CDR3 spells CASSLSRLAGGRTGELFF. CDR3 coding DNA: TGCGCCAGCAGCTTGAGTCGGCTAGCGGGAGGGCGCACCGGGGAGCTGTTTTTT. Combining the CDR3 with reference TRBV5-1 and TRBJ2-2 gives the whole variable domain KAGVTQTPRYLIKTRGQQVTLSCSPISGHRSVSWYQQTPGQGLQFLFEYFSETQRNKGNFPGRFSGRQFSNSRSEMNVSTLELGDSALYLCASSLSRLAGGRTGELFFGEGSRLTVL.

This clonotype came up many times. This chain links TRBV7-8 with TRBJ2-5; 15 bases map to TRBD2. The junction had 8 bases not matched to a gene; V was cut back by 4 bases and J by 5 bases. Germline V lookup: CDR1 SGHVS, CDR2 FQNEAQ. The CDR3 is made up of 17 amino acids. The CDR3 reads CASSSGLAGGPGETQYF. The CDR3 bases are TGTGCCAGCAGCTCCGGACTAGCGGGAGGGCCGGGGGAGACCCAGTACTTC.

This clonotype was seen many times. V and J are TRBV6-1 and TRBJ2-5; D is perhaps TRBD1 (5 bases). The CDR3 spans 14 residues. Germline assignment: CDR1 MNHNS and CDR2 SASEGT. Trimming pared 3 bases from V and 4 bases from J, leaving 12 bases between. CDR3 amino acids: CASSEGRVRETQYF. In DNA, the CDR3 is TGTGCCAGCAGTGAGGGCAGGGTGAGAGAGACCCAGTACTTC.

The sample holds many counts of this clonotype. This chain joins TRBV30 and TRBJ1-1, with 8 bases lining up with TRBD1. The CDR3 runs to 12 residues. The ends lost 3 bases at V and 11 bases at J; junction bases unmatched: 8. CDR1 is GTSNPN and CDR2 is SVGIG in the germline V gene (reference sequence). The CDR3, as DNA: TGTGCCTGGAGCGCCCAGGGGGCCGAGGCTTTCTTT. This gives the protein CAWSAQGAEAFF.

This clonotype has ten or more counts. The rearrangement uses TRBV12-3 or TRBV12-4 and TRBJ1-4; 7 nucleotides agree with TRBD1. The CDR3 has 17 amino acids. The V and J ends lost 2 bases and 1 base, in that order; junction bases with no gene match: 7. CDR3 protein: CASSLTRQGITNEKLFF. Here the CDR3 DNA reads TGTGCCAGCAGTTTAACGAGACAGGGAATAACTAATGAAAAACTGTTTTTT.

This clonotype was counted many times. The chain couples TRBV7-8 to TRBJ1-3; 9 bases line up with TRBD1. In germline, CDR1 is SGHVS, CDR2 FQNEAQ. V shed 4 bases and J 1 base; nucleotides not matched to a gene: 5. CDR3 size: 16 residues. The CDR3: CASSSQGAPSGNTIYF. The CDR3 region has the DNA TGTGCCAGCAGCTCACAGGGGGCTCCGTCTGGAAACACCATATATTTT.

This clonotype was seen repeatedly, ten times or more. The chain links TRBV12-3 or TRBV12-4 to TRBJ1-1; TRBD1 is a possible D gene (6 bases). Trimming took off 4 bases at V and 0 bases at J, with 12 bases between the two ends. This CDR3 has 15 residues. CDR3 residues: CASSSRNRVNTEAFF. The DNA for the CDR3 is TGTGCCAGCAGTTCGCGGAACAGGGTGAACACTGAAGCTTTCTTT.